This TCR beta chain was captured by sequencing in a study of liver allograft versus peripheral blood T cells. Overall study: The study compared liver allograft T cell receptor repertoires against peripheral blood repertoires of liver transplant recipients. Study-level findings and limits: Peripheral blood reportedly held T cell receptor repertoires that differed from those inside liver allografts.

MiXCR was run by TCRdb on the reads, yielding one entry per CDR3 protein. The sample includes a few thousand distinct CDR3 sequences, over 12% of them seen just once. The V end was cut by 3 bases, the J end by 1 base, with 9 bases between. This CDR3 comprises 14 residues. Germline V gene lookup returns CDR1 KGHSH and CDR2 LQKENI. In its sample, this clonotype is large. Its cognate antigen is unknown. V and J are TRBV18 and TRBJ1-1; D call uncertain. The source of this sequence is a human patient who had a liver transplant. The T cells may come from the graft donor. The CDR3 is CASSPGKQNTEAFF. The CDR3 DNA sequence: TGTGCCAGCTCACCCGGGAAGCAGAACACTGAAGCTTTCTTT.